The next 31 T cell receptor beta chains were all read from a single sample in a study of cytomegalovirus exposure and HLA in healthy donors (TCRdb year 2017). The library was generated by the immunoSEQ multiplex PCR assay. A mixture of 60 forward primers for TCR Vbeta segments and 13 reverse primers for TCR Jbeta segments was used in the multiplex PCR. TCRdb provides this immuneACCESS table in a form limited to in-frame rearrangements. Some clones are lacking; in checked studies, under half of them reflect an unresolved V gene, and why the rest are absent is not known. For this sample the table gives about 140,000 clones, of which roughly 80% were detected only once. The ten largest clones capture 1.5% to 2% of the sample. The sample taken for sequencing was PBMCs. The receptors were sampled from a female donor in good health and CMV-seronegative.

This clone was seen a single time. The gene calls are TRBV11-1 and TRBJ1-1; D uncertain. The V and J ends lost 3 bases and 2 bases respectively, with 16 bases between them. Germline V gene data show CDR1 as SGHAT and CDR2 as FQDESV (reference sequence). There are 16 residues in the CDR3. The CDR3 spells CASSLIYSARNTEAFF. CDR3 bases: TGTGCCAGCAGCTTGATCTATTCGGCTAGAAACACTGAAGCTTTCTTT.

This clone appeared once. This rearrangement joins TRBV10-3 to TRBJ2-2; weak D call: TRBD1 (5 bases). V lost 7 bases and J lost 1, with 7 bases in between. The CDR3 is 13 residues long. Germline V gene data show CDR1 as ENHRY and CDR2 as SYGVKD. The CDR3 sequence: CAINQGNTGELFF. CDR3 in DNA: TGTGCCATCAATCAGGGGAACACCGGGGAGCTGTTTTTT.

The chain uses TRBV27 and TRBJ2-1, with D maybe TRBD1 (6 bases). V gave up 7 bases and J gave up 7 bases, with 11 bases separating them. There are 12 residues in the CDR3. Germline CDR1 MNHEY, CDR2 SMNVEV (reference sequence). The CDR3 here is CASTQGENEQFF. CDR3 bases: TGTGCCAGCACACAGGGAGAGAATGAGCAGTTCTTC.

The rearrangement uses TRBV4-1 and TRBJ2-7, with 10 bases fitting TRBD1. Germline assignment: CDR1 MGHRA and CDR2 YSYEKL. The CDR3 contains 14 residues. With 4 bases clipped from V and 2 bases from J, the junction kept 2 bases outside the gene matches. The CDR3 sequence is CASSPDRGTYEQYF. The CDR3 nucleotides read TGCGCCAGCAGCCCGGACAGGGGGACCTACGAGCAGTACTTC.

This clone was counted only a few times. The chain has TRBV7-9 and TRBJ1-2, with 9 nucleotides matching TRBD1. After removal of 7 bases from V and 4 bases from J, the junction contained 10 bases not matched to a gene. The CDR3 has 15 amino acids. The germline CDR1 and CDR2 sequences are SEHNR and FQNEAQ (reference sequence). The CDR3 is CASNHRQGEGYGYTF. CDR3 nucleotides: TGTGCCAGCAACCACAGACAGGGGGAAGGCTATGGCTACACCTTC.

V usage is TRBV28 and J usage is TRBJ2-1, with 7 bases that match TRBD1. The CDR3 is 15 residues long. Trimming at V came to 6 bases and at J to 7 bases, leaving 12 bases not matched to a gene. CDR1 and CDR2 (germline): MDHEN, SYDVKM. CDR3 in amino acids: CASSLGTVVGNEQFF. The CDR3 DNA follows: TGTGCCAGCAGCCTGGGGACAGTTGTCGGAAATGAGCAGTTCTTC.

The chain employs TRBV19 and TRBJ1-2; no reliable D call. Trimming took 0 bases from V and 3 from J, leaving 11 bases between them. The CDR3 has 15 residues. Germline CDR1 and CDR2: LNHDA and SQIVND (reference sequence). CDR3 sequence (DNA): TGTGCCAGTAGTATAGATCGGGATAGGGACTATGGCTACACCTTC. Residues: CASSIDRDRDYGYTF.

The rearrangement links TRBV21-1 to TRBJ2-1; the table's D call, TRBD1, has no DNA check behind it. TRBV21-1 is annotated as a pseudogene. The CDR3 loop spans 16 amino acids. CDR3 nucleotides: TGTGCCAGCGGACAACAGGGGCGACCTTTCTACAATGAGCAGTTCTTC. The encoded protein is CASGQQGRPFYNEQFF.

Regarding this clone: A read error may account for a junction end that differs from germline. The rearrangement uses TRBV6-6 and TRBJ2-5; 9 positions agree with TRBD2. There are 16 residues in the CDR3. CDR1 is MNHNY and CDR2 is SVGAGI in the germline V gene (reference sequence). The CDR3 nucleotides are TGTGCCAGCTCGGGAGTGAGCGGACTAGCGCAAGAGGCCCAGTACTTC. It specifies CASSGVSGLAQEAQYF.

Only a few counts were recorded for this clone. In nucleotides, the CDR3 is TGTGCCAGCAGTTACGGCCAATTCACTGAAGCTTTCTTT. Amino acid sequence: CASSYGQFTEAFF. This chain links TRBV6-6 with TRBJ1-1; D ambiguous. There are 13 residues in the CDR3. Germline values: CDR1 MNHNY, CDR2 SVGAGI (reference sequence). V lost 2 bases and J 4 bases, leaving 8 bases between the germline ends.

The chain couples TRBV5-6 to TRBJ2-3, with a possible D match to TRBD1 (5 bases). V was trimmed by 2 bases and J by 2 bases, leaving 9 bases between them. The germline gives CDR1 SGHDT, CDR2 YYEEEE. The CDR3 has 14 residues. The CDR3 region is CASSLGALTDTQYF. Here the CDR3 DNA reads TGTGCCAGCAGCTTAGGGGCCCTCACAGATACGCAGTATTTT.

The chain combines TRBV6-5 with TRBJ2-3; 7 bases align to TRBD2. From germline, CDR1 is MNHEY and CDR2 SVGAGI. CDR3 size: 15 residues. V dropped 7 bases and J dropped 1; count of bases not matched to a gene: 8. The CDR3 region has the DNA TGTGCCAGCACCCTAGGCGGGGGACGCACAGATACGCAGTATTTT. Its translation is CASTLGGGRTDTQYF.

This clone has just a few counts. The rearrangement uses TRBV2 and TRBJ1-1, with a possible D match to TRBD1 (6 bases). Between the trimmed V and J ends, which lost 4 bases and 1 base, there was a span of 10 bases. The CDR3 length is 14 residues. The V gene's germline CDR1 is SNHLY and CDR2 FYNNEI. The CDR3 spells CASSVRTENTEAFF. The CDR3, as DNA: TGTGCCAGCAGTGTCAGGACAGAGAACACTGAAGCTTTCTTT.

The CDR3 DNA is TGCGCCAGCAGCCCTGGTGGGGGCGCTGGGACAGATACGCAGTATTTT. Residues: CASSPGGGAGTDTQYF. This chain connects TRBV5-1 to TRBJ2-3; D might be TRBD1 (6 bases). The CDR3 runs to 16 residues. Germline V lookup: CDR1 SGHRS, CDR2 YFSETQ. Trimming shortened V by 4 bases and J by 3 bases, and 18 bases separated the two germline ends.

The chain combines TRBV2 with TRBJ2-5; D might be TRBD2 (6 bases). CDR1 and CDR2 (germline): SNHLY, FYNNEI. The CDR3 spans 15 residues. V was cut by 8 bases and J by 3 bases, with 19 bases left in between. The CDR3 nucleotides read TGTGCCAGCTCACTTTCGGGGGAGCACAAAGAGACCCAGTACTTC. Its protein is CASSLSGEHKETQYF. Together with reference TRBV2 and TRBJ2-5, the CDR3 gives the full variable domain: EPEVTQTPSHQVTQMGQEVILRCVPISNHLYFYWYRQILGQKVEFLVSFYNNEISEKSEIFDDQFSVERPDGSNFTLKIRSTKLEDSAMYFCASSLSGEHKETQYFGPGTRLLVL.

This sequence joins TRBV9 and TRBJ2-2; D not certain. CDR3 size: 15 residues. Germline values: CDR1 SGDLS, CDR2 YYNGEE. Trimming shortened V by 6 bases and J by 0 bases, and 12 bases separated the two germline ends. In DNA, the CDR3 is TGTGCCAGCAACATGGGCGCCGCGAACACCGGGGAGCTGTTTTTT. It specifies CASNMGAANTGELFF.

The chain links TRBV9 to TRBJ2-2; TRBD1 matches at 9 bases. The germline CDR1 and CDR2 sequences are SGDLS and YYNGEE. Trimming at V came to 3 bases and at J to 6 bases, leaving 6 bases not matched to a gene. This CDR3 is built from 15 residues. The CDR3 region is CASSGGTGFPGELFF. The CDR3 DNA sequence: TGTGCCAGCAGCGGGGGGACAGGGTTTCCCGGGGAGCTGTTTTTT.

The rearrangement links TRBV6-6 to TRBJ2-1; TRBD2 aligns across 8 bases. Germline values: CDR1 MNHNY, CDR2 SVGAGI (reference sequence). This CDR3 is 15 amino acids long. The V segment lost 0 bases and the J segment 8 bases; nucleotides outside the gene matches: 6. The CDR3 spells CASSYSGGATHEQFF. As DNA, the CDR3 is TGTGCCAGCAGTTACTCCGGGGGGGCCACTCATGAGCAGTTCTTC.

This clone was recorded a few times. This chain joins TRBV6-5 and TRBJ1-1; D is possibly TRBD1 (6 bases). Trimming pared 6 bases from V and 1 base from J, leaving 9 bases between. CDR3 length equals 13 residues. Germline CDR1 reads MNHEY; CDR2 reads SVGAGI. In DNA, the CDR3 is TGTGCCAGCAGGGAACAGGGGAACACTGAAGCTTTCTTT. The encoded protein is CASREQGNTEAFF.

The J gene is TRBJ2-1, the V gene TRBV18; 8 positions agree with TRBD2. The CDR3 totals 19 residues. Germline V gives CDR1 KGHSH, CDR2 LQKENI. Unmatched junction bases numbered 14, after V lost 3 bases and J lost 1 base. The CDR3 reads CASSPLPLPGGRSYNEQFF. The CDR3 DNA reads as TGTGCCAGCTCACCTCTCCCACTCCCGGGGGGGAGGTCCTACAATGAGCAGTTCTTC.

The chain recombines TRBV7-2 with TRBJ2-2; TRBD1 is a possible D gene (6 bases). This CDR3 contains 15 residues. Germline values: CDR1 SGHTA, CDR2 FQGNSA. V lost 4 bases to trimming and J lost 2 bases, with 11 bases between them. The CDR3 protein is CASSSWTENTGELFF. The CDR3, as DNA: TGTGCCAGCAGCTCTTGGACAGAAAACACCGGGGAGCTGTTTTTT.

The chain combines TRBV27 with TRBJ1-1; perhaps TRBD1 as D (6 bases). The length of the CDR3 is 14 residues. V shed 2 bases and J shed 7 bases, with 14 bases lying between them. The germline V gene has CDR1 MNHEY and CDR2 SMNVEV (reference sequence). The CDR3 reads CASSLRGSYIEAFF. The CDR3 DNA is TGTGCCAGCAGTTTAAGGGGGAGTTATATTGAAGCTTTCTTT.

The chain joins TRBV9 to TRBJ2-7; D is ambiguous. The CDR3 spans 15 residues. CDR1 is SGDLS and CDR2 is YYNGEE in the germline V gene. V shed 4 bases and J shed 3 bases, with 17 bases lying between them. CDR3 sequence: CASSKEPTMDYEQYF. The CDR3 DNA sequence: TGTGCCAGCAGCAAGGAGCCAACTATGGACTACGAGCAGTACTTC.

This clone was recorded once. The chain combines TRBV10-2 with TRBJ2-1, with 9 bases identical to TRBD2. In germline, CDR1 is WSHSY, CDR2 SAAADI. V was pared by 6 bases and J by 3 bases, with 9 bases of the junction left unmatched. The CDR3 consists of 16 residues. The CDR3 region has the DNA TGCGCCAGCAGGTCTCAGAGCGGGAGGAACTACAATGAGCAGTTCTTC. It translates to CASRSQSGRNYNEQFF.

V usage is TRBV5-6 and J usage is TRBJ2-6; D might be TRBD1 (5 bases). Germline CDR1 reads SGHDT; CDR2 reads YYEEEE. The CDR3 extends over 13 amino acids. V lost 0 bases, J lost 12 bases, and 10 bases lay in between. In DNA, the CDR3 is TGTGCCAGCAGCTTGGTACAGGTTGGCGTCCTGACTTTC. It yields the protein CASSLVQVGVLTF.

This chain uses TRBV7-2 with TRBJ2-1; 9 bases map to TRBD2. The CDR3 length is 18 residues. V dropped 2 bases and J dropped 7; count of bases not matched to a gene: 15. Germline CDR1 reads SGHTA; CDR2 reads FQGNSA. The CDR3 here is CASSLKVPGLAGTNEQFF. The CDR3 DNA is TGTGCCAGCAGCTTAAAAGTACCCGGGCTAGCGGGGACTAATGAGCAGTTCTTC.

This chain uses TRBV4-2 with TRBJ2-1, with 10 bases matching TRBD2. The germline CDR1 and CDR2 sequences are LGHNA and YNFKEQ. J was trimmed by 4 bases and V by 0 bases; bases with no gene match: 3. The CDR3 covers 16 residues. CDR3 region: CASSQEASGSYNEQFF. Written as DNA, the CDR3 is TGTGCCAGCAGCCAAGAGGCTAGCGGGAGTTACAATGAGCAGTTCTTC.

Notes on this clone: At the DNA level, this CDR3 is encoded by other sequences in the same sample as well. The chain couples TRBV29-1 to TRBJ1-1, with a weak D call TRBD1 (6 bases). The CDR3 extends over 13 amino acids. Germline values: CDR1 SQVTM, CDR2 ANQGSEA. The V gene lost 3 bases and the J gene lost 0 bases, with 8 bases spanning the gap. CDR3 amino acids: CSVDKGVNTEAFF. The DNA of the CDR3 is TGCAGCGTTGATAAGGGGGTGAACACTGAAGCTTTCTTT.

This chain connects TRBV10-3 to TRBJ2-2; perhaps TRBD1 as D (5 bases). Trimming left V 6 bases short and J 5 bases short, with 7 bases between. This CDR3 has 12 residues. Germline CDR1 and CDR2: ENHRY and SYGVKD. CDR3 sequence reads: CAIRTVTGELFF. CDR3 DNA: TGTGCCATCAGGACAGTAACCGGGGAGCTGTTTTTT.

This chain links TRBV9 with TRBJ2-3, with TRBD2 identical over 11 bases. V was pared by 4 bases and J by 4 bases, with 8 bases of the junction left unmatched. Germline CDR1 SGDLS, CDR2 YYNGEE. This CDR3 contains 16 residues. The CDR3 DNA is TGTGCCAGCAGCCGAACTAGCGGGGGAGGCGCAGATACGCAGTATTTT. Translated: CASSRTSGGGADTQYF.

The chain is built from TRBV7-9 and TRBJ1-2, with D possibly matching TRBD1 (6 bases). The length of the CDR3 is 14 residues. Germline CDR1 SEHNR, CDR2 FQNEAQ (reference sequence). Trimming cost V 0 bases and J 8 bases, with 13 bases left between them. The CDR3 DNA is TGTGCCAGCAGCTTAGCCGCCAGGGGTGACGGCTACACCTTC. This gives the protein CASSLAARGDGYTF.